Below, 18 T cell receptor beta chains from the same sample are listed, as sequenced in a study of Graves' ophthalmopathy and Graves' hyperthyroidism. Amplification targeted the TCR beta CDR3 regions, with RNA transcripts as the source material. The first round was an RT-PCR with HTBI primers, and the second round was a multiplex PCR. From the multiplex PCR reads, TCRdb called clonotypes with MiXCR, one entry per CDR3 protein. This table holds some 1.1 million distinct CDR3 sequences, about 40% found once. Sequences were obtained from peripheral blood or thyroid tissue (not recorded which). These receptors were taken from an adult man with Graves' hyperthyroidism.

The V gene is TRBV29-1, the J gene TRBJ2-5, with 9 bases matching TRBD1. This CDR3 spans 14 amino acids. Germline CDR1 is SQVTM and CDR2 is ANQGSEA. With 1 base clipped from V and 5 bases from J, the junction kept 5 bases outside the gene matches. CDR3 DNA: TGCAGCGTTGAAGGGGGACAGGGTCCCGAGACCCAGTACTTC. This encodes CSVEGGQGPETQYF.

Remarks on this clonotype: This may be a read error: a much more frequent sequence differs by one nucleotide. The V and J genes are TRBV6-5 and TRBJ1-1, with 8 bases fitting TRBD1. CDR3 length: 12 amino acids. Germline V gene data show CDR1 as MNHEY and CDR2 as SVGAGI. CDR3 region: CASRPGQGEASF. The CDR3 DNA follows: TGTGCCAGCAGACCTGGACAGGGTGAAGCTTCCTTT.

In its sample, this clonotype was seen many times. CDR3 protein: CASSSGQGSGYTF. The CDR3 DNA sequence: TGTGCCAGCAGCTCAGGACAGGGAAGTGGCTACACCTTC. The chain carries TRBV7-9 and TRBJ1-2; TRBD1 aligns across 8 bases. The J segment lost 7 bases and the V segment lost 4 bases, leaving 5 bases of the junction unmatched. The CDR3 runs 13 residues. Per germline, CDR1 SEHNR and CDR2 FQNEAQ (reference sequence).

This clonotype was detected a few times. This chain uses TRBV20-1 with TRBJ1-1, with D possibly being TRBD1 (5 bases). V was pared by 7 bases and J by 4 bases, with 16 bases between. This CDR3 is built from 13 residues. Germline loops: CDR1 DFQATT, CDR2 SNEGSKA (reference sequence). The CDR3: CSDSGQGSTEAFF. The DNA of the CDR3 is TGCAGTGACAGCGGGCAGGGAAGCACTGAAGCTTTCTTT.

The V and J genes are TRBV7-9 and TRBJ1-6; D ambiguous. The germline V gene encodes CDR1 SEHNR and CDR2 FQNEAQ (reference sequence). V was cut by 2 bases and J by 2 bases, with 10 bases left in between. This CDR3 contains 16 residues. This CDR3 is CASSLRVRTYNSPLHF. Written as DNA, the CDR3 is TGTGCCAGCAGCTTAAGGGTCCGAACCTATAATTCACCCCTCCACTTT. The whole variable domain, filled in from reference TRBV7-9 and TRBJ1-6, reads DTGVSQNPRHKITKRGQNVTFRCDPISEHNRLYWYRQTLGQGPEFLTYFQNEAQLEKSRLLSDRFSAERPKGSFSTLEIQRTEQGDSAMYLCASSLRVRTYNSPLHFGNGTRLTVT.

Many counts were recorded for this clonotype. The chain has TRBV6-4 and TRBJ1-1, with no clear D. With 8 bases removed from V and 3 bases from J, the gap between germline ends came to 16 bases. CDR1 and CDR2 from the germline V gene are MRHNA and SNTAGT. This CDR3 region has 14 residues. The CDR3 spells CASARSIGDTEAFF. The CDR3 bases are TGTGCCAGCGCCCGTTCCATCGGGGACACTGAAGCTTTCTTT.

This rearrangement joins TRBV10-3 to TRBJ1-6; 7 nucleotides agree with TRBD1. Trimming cost V 5 bases and J 5 bases; bases outside gene matches: 9. The CDR3 totals 16 residues. From germline, CDR1 is ENHRY and CDR2 SYGVKD. This chain's CDR3 is CAISYSTGRDNSPLHF. DNA of the CDR3: TGTGCCATCAGTTACTCGACAGGGAGGGATAATTCACCCCTCCACTTT.

There are a few counts of this clonotype. The chain carries TRBV3-1 and TRBJ2-7; 8 nucleotides agree with TRBD1. CDR1 is LGHDT, CDR2 YNNKEL, per germline (reference sequence). The CDR3 loop spans 14 amino acids. The V and J ends lost 1 base and 4 bases, in that order; junction bases with no gene match: 3. CDR3 bases: TGTGCCAGCAGCCAAGTCAGGGGGCGGTACGAGCAGTACTTC. It codes for CASSQVRGRYEQYF.

This chain joins TRBV7-8 and TRBJ2-7; 12 positions agree with TRBD1. The DNA matches TRBJ2-1 better at its end, which makes the J call doubtful. This CDR3 is built from 17 residues. Looked up from germline, CDR1 is SGHVS and CDR2 is FQNEAQ. The CDR3 DNA reads as TGTGCCAGCAGCTTGATGGCAACTGGGACAGGGGGCGACGAGCAGTTCTTC. Its protein product is CASSLMATGTGGDEQFF.

V usage is TRBV24-1 and J usage is TRBJ2-7; maybe TRBD1 (6 bases). This CDR3 region has 11 residues. V was cut by 2 bases and J by 12 bases, with 10 bases left in between. CDR1 is KGHDR and CDR2 is SFDVKD in the germline V gene. The chain's CDR3 is CATSDSDSMYF. The CDR3 nucleotides read TGTGCCACCAGTGATTCGGACAGTATGTACTTC.

Many counts were recorded for this clonotype. The chain links TRBV7-9 to TRBJ1-1; possibly TRBD1 for D (6 bases). CDR3 size: 15 residues. From germline, CDR1 is SEHNR and CDR2 FQNEAQ (reference sequence). V lost 0 bases, J lost 0 bases, and 8 bases lay in between. This CDR3 reads CASSLAGQMNTEAFF. CDR3 in DNA: TGTGCCAGCAGCTTAGCAGGACAGATGAACACTGAAGCTTTCTTT.

Worth noting for this clonotype: This may be a read error, as it is one base from a much larger clone. V gene TRBV7-3 combines with J gene TRBJ2-5; D is uncertain. CDR1 is SGHTA, CDR2 FQGTGA, per germline. The CDR3 runs to 14 residues. Trimming took off 3 bases at V and 4 bases at J, with 12 bases between the two ends. In DNA, the CDR3 is TGTGCCAGCAGCTTTGGGCAGGATTTAGAGACCCAGTACTTC. This codes for CASSFGQDLETQYF.

This clonotype was seen repeatedly, ten times or more. The chain links TRBV20-1 to TRBJ1-1; no clear D gene. Germline values: CDR1 DFQATT, CDR2 SNEGSKA (reference sequence). CDR3 length: 9 amino acids. V lost 3 bases and J lost 11, with 7 bases in between. The DNA for the CDR3 is TGCAGTGCTAGCGGGTATGCTTTCTTT. Translation gives CSASGYAFF.

Ten or more counts support this clonotype. The chain couples TRBV29-1 to TRBJ2-2, with D perhaps TRBD1 (5 bases). V was shortened by 5 bases and J by 4 bases, with 17 bases between the two germline ends. Germline lookup yields CDR1 SQVTM and CDR2 ANQGSEA. The length of the CDR3 is 15 residues. The CDR3 protein is CSVKSVQGITGELFF. The CDR3 nucleotides read TGCAGCGTTAAGAGTGTGCAGGGAATCACCGGGGAGCTGTTTTTT.

This clonotype came up many times. The J gene is TRBJ1-6, the V gene TRBV7-9; 7 nucleotides line up with TRBD1. Trimming removed 1 base from V and 10 bases from J; junction bases left unmatched: 10. Germline values: CDR1 SEHNR, CDR2 FQNEAQ (reference sequence). The CDR3 runs 16 residues. For the CDR3, the DNA is TGTGCCAGCAGCTTAGGGGCGACAGGGTCAGGGTCACCCCTCCACTTT. Translation gives CASSLGATGSGSPLHF. The complete variable domain, with remaining parts taken from reference TRBV7-9 and TRBJ1-6, reads DTGVSQNPRHKITKRGQNVTFRCDPISEHNRLYWYRQTLGQGPEFLTYFQNEAQLEKSRLLSDRFSAERPKGSFSTLEIQRTEQGDSAMYLCASSLGATGSGSPLHFGNGTRLTVT.

The sample holds many counts of this clonotype. V usage is TRBV7-9 and J usage is TRBJ2-6; D not certain. Germline CDR1 SEHNR, CDR2 FQNEAQ (reference sequence). Between the trimmed V and J ends, which lost 1 base and 2 bases, there was a span of 9 bases. The CDR3 is made up of 16 amino acids. The CDR3 loop is CASSLVPRPGANVLTF. CDR3 coding DNA: TGTGCCAGCAGCTTAGTCCCCCGACCTGGGGCCAACGTCCTGACTTTC.

The table lists this clonotype with many counts. The chain links TRBV7-9 to TRBJ1-2; D is perhaps TRBD1 (6 bases). Germline values: CDR1 SEHNR, CDR2 FQNEAQ (reference sequence). This CDR3 contains 16 residues. Trimming stripped 0 bases from V and 4 bases from J, with 15 bases between. CDR3 nucleotides: TGTGCCAGCAGCTTAGCACCCGGGGGCGGTATCTATGGCTACACCTTC. It translates to CASSLAPGGGIYGYTF. The full variable domain, with the rest looked up from reference TRBV7-9 and TRBJ1-2, is DTGVSQNPRHKITKRGQNVTFRCDPISEHNRLYWYRQTLGQGPEFLTYFQNEAQLEKSRLLSDRFSAERPKGSFSTLEIQRTEQGDSAMYLCASSLAPGGGIYGYTFGSGTRLTVV.

This clonotype has more than one count but fewer than ten. V gene TRBV11-2 combines with J gene TRBJ2-7; a possible D gene is TRBD1 (5 bases). Germline V CDR1 and CDR2: SGHAT, FQNNGV. The V and J ends lost 2 bases and 6 bases respectively, with 17 bases between them. The CDR3 sequence is 15 residues long. CDR3 residues: CASSLPEQVALEQYF. The CDR3 region has the DNA TGTGCCAGCAGCTTACCGGAACAGGTGGCCCTCGAGCAGTACTTC.